This passage covers 19 T cell receptor beta chains from one sample sequenced in a study of blood T cell repertoires in COVID-19. TCRdb keeps only in-frame clones here, not all; method: immunoSEQ multiplex PCR. The table has about 310,000 clones, roughly nine tenths seen once. Sequencing used PBMCs or T cells enriched from blood (not recorded which). The receptor set was obtained from a woman aged 25-40 years who had recovered from COVID-19.

The chain couples TRBV5-6 to TRBJ1-6; 7 positions match TRBD1. Germline CDR1 and CDR2: SGHDT and YYEEEE. Trimming at V came to 3 bases and at J to 7 bases, leaving 16 bases not matched to a gene. This CDR3 comprises 18 residues. The CDR3: CASSSISAGGQQNSPLHF. CDR3 nucleotide sequence: TGTGCCAGCAGCTCCATCAGCGCCGGGGGACAGCAAAATTCACCCCTCCACTTT. The full variable domain, completed using reference TRBV5-6 and TRBJ1-6, is DAGVTQSPTHLIKTRGQQVTLRCSPKSGHDTVSWYQQALGQGPQFIFQYYEEEERQRGNFPDRFSGHQFPNYSSELNVNALLLGDSALYLCASSSISAGGQQNSPLHFGNGTRLTVT.

DNA of the CDR3: TGTGCCAGCAGTAATATACCCGGGACAGGGTTCTCCTACGAGCAGTACTTC. Translated, it gives CASSNIPGTGFSYEQYF. V gene TRBV28 combines with J gene TRBJ2-7, with TRBD1 matching over 9 bases. Germline V gene data show CDR1 as MDHEN and CDR2 as SYDVKM. This CDR3 is built from 17 residues. J gave up 0 bases and V 5 bases, and 11 bases lay outside the gene matches.

The chain has TRBV18 and TRBJ2-7; D uncertain. Germline CDR1 is KGHSH and CDR2 is LQKENI. The CDR3 loop spans 13 amino acids. Deletions cut 2 bases from V and 13 bases from J, with 18 bases between. The CDR3 loop is CASSPLSHESLYF. DNA of the CDR3: TGTGCCAGCTCACCATTAAGCCACGAAAGCTTATACTTC.

This chain connects TRBV19 to TRBJ1-5; D call uncertain. The CDR3 sequence is 13 residues long. Trimming removed 5 bases at V and 7 bases at J, with 12 bases between. Germline V lookup: CDR1 LNHDA, CDR2 SQIVND (reference sequence). The CDR3: CASSGGLEQPQHF. The CDR3 DNA follows: TGTGCCAGTAGTGGAGGGTTGGAACAGCCCCAGCATTTT.

The CDR3 DNA reads TGCAGCGTTGGGCAAACAGTGGGTCAGCCCCAGCATTTT. This encodes CSVGQTVGQPQHF. The chain employs TRBV29-1 and TRBJ1-5; D not resolved. Trimming left V 4 bases short and J 6 bases short, with 13 bases between. Germline V gene sequence: CDR1 SQVTM, CDR2 ANQGSEA. The CDR3 loop spans 13 amino acids.

The rearrangement links TRBV15 to TRBJ1-1, with 7 bases lining up with TRBD1. The CDR3 runs 14 residues. Germline CDR1 LNHNV, CDR2 YYDKDF (reference sequence). V lost 5 bases, J lost 1 base, and 4 bases stayed unmatched. The CDR3 loop reads CATSGGQENTEAFF. As DNA, the CDR3 is TGTGCCACCAGCGGCGGACAGGAGAACACTGAAGCTTTCTTT.

This rearrangement joins TRBV19 to TRBJ1-4, with 7 positions matching TRBD1. Germline values: CDR1 LNHDA, CDR2 SQIVND (reference sequence). The V segment lost 5 bases and the J segment 3 bases; nucleotides outside the gene matches: 6. CDR3 length equals 15 residues. Here the CDR3 reads CASSLDRVPNEKLFF. The DNA for the CDR3 is TGTGCCAGTAGTCTCGACAGGGTCCCTAATGAAAAACTGTTTTTT.

This chain links TRBV27 with TRBJ2-5, with TRBD2 matching 7 bases. The CDR3 contains 17 residues. Germline loops: CDR1 MNHEY, CDR2 SMNVEV (reference sequence). The V and J ends lost 0 bases and 1 base, in that order; junction bases with no gene match: 8. CDR3 nucleotide sequence: TGTGCCAGCAGTTTATCAGTTGCTAGCGGCCGCCAAGAGACCCAGTACTTC. Amino acids: CASSLSVASGRQETQYF.

J is TRBJ2-5 and V is TRBV5-1; possibly TRBD1 for D (5 bases). V dropped 4 bases and J dropped 4 bases, with 14 bases sitting between them. The CDR3 length is 14 residues. Germline CDR1 reads SGHRS; CDR2 reads YFSETQ. The CDR3 sequence is CASSPLRVAETQYF. Here the CDR3 DNA reads TGCGCCAGCAGCCCCCTCAGGGTCGCAGAGACCCAGTACTTC.

The chain recombines TRBV15 with TRBJ1-2; D is possibly TRBD1 (5 bases). This CDR3 region has 13 residues. The germline gives CDR1 LNHNV, CDR2 YYDKDF (reference sequence). Trimming pared 6 bases from V and 2 bases from J, leaving 10 bases between. In nucleotides, the CDR3 is TGTGCCACCAGTATAACAGGAAACTATGGCTACACCTTC. The encoded protein is CATSITGNYGYTF.

The chain employs TRBV10-3 and TRBJ2-2; 8 positions agree with TRBD1. Germline V lookup: CDR1 ENHRY, CDR2 SYGVKD. The CDR3 runs to 15 residues. Losses at the gene ends were 7 bases for V and 1 base for J; bases not matched to a gene: 5. CDR3 loop: CAIKRTGLNTGELFF. CDR3 coding DNA: TGTGCCATCAAACGGACAGGGTTGAACACCGGGGAGCTGTTTTTT.

CDR3 in DNA: TGTGCCAGTAATACCCCACAGGGCGGTAAAAACATTCAGTACTTC. Protein product: CASNTPQGGKNIQYF. The chain is built from TRBV28 and TRBJ2-4, with D tentatively TRBD1 (6 bases). This CDR3 spans 15 amino acids. Trimming stripped 9 bases from V and 4 bases from J, with 19 bases between. Germline V CDR1 and CDR2: MDHEN, SYDVKM.

The chain has TRBV7-2 and TRBJ2-7; 7 bases align to TRBD1. The CDR3 is 19 amino acids. CDR1 is SGHTA and CDR2 is FQGNSA in the germline V gene. With 2 bases clipped from V and 2 bases from J, the junction kept 18 bases outside the gene matches. DNA for the CDR3: TGTGCCAGCAGCTTACGTCCCTCGGTCGGCAGGGGGTTCCCCTACGAGCAGTACTTC. Encoded protein: CASSLRPSVGRGFPYEQYF.

The chain combines TRBV9 with TRBJ2-3; 12 bases line up with TRBD1. V lost 5 bases to trimming and J lost 6 bases; unmatched junction nucleotides: 10. The CDR3 is 16 amino acids. Germline CDR1 is SGDLS and CDR2 is YYNGEE. CDR3 coding DNA: TGTGCCAGCAGGCGCCGGGACAGGGGGCAGTGGGATACGCAGTATTTT. This translates into CASRRRDRGQWDTQYF.

The chain links TRBV6-5 to TRBJ1-1; D is unresolved. Germline CDR1 reads MNHEY; CDR2 reads SVGAGI. The CDR3 extends over 16 amino acids. V was clipped by 0 bases and J by 1 base, with 12 bases between them. CDR3 amino acids: CASSYSPPGSNTEAFF. The CDR3 region has the DNA TGTGCCAGCAGTTACTCCCCCCCAGGATCGAACACTGAAGCTTTCTTT.

The chain links TRBV28 to TRBJ2-7, with TRBD1 matching over 9 bases. The trim removed 7 bases at V and 7 bases at J, leaving 11 bases unmatched. Germline V gives CDR1 MDHEN, CDR2 SYDVKM. CDR3 length: 14 amino acids. CDR3 protein: CASKPGQGLLEQYF. The CDR3 region has the DNA TGTGCCAGCAAGCCGGGACAGGGCCTTCTTGAGCAGTACTTC.

This clone has only a few counts. This sequence joins TRBV28 and TRBJ1-2; weak D call: TRBD1 (5 bases). The V gene lost 2 bases and the J gene lost 4 bases, with 20 bases spanning the gap. Germline CDR1 reads MDHEN; CDR2 reads SYDVKM. The CDR3 totals 17 residues. The CDR3 sequence: CASSLAGETLIAYGYTF. Here the CDR3 DNA reads TGTGCCAGCAGTTTAGCGGGGGAAACCCTTATCGCCTATGGCTACACCTTC.

The chain couples TRBV10-3 to TRBJ2-1; a possible D gene is TRBD1 (5 bases). This CDR3 region has 14 residues. Trimming removed 6 bases at V and 9 bases at J, with 18 bases between. Per germline, CDR1 ENHRY and CDR2 SYGVKD. Here the CDR3 DNA reads TGTGCCATCAGCGCAGGGAAATCTGTCGGTGAGCAGTTCTTC. Protein sequence: CAISAGKSVGEQFF.

V and J are TRBV18 and TRBJ2-3; TRBD2 aligns across 14 bases. The V gene end was trimmed by 4 bases and the J gene end by 5 bases; junction bases not matched to a gene: 5. Germline V gene sequence: CDR1 KGHSH, CDR2 LQKENI. This CDR3 is built from 16 residues. CDR3 bases: TGTGCCAGCTCACTCCGGACTAGCGGGAGGATAGATACGCAGTATTTT. Its translation: CASSLRTSGRIDTQYF. The full variable domain, its missing parts supplied by reference TRBV18 and TRBJ2-3, is NAGVMQNPRHLVRRRGQEARLRCSPMKGHSHVYWYRQLPEEGLKFMVYLQKENIIDESGMPKERFSAEFPKEGPSILRIQQVVRGDSAAYFCASSLRTSGRIDTQYFGPGTRLTVL.